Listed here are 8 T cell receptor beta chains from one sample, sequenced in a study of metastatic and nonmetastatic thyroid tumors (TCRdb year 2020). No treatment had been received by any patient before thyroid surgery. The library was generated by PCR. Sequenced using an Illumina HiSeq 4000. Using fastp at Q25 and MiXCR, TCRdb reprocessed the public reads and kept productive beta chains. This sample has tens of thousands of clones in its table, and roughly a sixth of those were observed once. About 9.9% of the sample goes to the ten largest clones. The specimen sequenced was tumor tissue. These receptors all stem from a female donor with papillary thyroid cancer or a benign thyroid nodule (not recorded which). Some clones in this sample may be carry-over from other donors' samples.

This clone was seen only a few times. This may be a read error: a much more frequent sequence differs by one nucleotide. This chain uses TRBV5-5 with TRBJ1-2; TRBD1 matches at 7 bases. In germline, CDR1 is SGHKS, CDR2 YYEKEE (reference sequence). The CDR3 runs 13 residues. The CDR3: CACSSTGTYGYTF. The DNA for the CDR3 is TGTGCCTGCAGCTCGACAGGGACGTATGGCTACACCTTC. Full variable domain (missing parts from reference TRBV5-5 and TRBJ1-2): DAGVTQSPTHLIKTRGQQVTLRCSPISGHKSVSWYQQVLGQGPQFIFQYYEKEERGRGNFPDRFSARQFPNYSSELNVNALLLGDSALYLCACSSTGTYGYTFGSGTRLTVV.

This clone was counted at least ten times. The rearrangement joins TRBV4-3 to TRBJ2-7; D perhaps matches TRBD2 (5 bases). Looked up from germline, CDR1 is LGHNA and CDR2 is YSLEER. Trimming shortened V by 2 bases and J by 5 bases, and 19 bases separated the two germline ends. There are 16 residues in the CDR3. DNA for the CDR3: TGCGCCAGCAGCCAAACGCCACTAGTTCACCCCGACGAGCAGTACTTC. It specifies CASSQTPLVHPDEQYF.

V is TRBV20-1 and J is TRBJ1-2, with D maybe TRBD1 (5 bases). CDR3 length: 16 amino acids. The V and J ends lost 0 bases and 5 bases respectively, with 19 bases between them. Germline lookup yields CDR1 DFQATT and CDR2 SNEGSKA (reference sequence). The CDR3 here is CSARDWGRPAVYGYTF. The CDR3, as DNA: TGCAGTGCTAGAGATTGGGGCAGGCCAGCGGTATATGGCTACACCTTC.

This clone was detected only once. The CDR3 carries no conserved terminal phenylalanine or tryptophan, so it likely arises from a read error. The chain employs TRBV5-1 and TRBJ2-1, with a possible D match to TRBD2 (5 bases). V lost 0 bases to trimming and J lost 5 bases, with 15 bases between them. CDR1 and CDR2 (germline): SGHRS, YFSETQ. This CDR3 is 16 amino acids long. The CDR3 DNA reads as TGCGCCAGCAGCTTGGGAGGGAGTTGGGGAAACAATGAGCAGTTCTTA. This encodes CASSLGGSWGNNEQFL.

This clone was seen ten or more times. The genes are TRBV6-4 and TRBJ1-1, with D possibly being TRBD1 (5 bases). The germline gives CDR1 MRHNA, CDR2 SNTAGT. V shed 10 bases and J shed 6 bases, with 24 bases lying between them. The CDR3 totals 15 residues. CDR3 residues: CANHPEGRGFAEAFF. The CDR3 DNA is TGTGCCAACCATCCGGAAGGGCGGGGGTTCGCTGAAGCTTTCTTT.

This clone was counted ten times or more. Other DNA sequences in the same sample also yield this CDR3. The CDR3 DNA reads TGTGCCAGCAGCCAGGCGGGACAGGGGAATTCACCCCTCCACTTT. Its translation is CASSQAGQGNSPLHF. The V and J genes are TRBV3-1 and TRBJ1-6; 10 bases line up with TRBD1. CDR1 and CDR2 (germline): LGHDT, YNNKEL (reference sequence). The V and J ends lost 3 bases and 7 bases, in that order; junction bases with no gene match: 3. CDR3 length: 15 amino acids.

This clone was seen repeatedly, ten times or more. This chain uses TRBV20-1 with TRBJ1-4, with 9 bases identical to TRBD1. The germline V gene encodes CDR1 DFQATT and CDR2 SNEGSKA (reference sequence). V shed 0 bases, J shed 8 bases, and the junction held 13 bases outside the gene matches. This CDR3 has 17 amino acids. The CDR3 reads CSARDFIPRQGEEKLFF. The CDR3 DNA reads TGCAGTGCTAGAGATTTCATCCCACGACAGGGGGAAGAAAAACTGTTTTTT.

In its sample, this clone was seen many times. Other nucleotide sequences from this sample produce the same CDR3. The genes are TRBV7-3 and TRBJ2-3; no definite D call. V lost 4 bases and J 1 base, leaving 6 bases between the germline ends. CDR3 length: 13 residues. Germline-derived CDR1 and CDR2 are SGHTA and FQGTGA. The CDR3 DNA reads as TGTGCCAGCAGCTCAGGCGGCACAGATACGCAGTATTTT. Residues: CASSSGGTDTQYF.